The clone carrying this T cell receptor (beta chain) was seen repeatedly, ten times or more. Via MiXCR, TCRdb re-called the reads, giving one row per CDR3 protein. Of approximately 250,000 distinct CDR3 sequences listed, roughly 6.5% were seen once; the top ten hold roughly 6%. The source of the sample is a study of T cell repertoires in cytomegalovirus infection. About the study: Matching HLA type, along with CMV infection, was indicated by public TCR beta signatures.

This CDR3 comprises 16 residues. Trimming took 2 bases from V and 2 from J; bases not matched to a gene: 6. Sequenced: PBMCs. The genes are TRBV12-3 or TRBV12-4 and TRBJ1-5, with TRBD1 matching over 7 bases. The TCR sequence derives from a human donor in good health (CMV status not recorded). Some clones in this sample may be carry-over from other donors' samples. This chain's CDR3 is CASSLKGGGRNQPQHF. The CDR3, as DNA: TGTGCCAGCAGTTTAAAAGGGGGCGGACGCAATCAGCCCCAGCATTTT.